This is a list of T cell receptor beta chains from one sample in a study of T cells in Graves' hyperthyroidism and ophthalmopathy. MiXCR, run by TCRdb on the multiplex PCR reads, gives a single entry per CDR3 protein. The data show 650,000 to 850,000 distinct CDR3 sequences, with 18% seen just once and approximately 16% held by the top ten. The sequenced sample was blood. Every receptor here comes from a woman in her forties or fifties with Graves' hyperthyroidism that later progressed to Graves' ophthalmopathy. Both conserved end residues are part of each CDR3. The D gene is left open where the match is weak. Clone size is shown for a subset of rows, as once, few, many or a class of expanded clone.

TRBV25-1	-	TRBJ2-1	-	TGTGCCAGCAGTAGTCTAAAGGGGTATGAGCAGTTCTTC	CASSSLKGYEQFF
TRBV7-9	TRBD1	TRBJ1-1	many	TGTGCCAGCAGCTTAGCCGTAGACAGGGGTGACACTGAAGCTTTCTTT	CASSLAVDRGDTEAFF
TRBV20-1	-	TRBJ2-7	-	TGCAGTGCTAGACCGCGCAACTACGAGCAGTACTTC	CSARPRNYEQYF
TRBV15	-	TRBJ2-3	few	TGTGCCACCAGCAGTGCGGACCTCTCGGCGCAGTATTTT	CATSSADLSAQYF
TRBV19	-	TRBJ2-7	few	TGTGCCAGTAGTATACCGGGACGGACTAACGAGCAGTACTTC	CASSIPGRTNEQYF
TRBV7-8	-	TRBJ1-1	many	TGTGCCAGCAGCTTGCGGGGACAAGGAACCTCTGAAGCTTTCTTT	CASSLRGQGTSEAFF
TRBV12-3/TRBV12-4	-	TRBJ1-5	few	TGTGCCAGCAGTCCCCAGGGCAGGGAGAGCAATCAGCCCCAGCATTTT	CASSPQGRESNQPQHF
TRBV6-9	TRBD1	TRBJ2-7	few	TGTGCCAGCAGTTATGCGGGACAGGCGATCTACGAGCAGTACTTC	CASSYAGQAIYEQYF
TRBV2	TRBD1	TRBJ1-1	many	TGTGCCAGCAGTCCAACAGGGGGCGGGGAAGCTTTCTTT	CASSPTGGGEAFF
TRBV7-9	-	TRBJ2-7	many	TGTGCCAGCAGCGATCCGCGTGGCCCGCCCTACGAGCAGTACTTC	CASSDPRGPPYEQYF
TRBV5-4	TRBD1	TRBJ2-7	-	TGTGCCAGCAGACCGGGACAGGCGTCCTACGAGCAGTACTTC	CASRPGQASYEQYF
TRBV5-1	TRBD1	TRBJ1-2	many	TGCGCCAGCAGGTCCGGGACAGGGAACTATGGCTACACCTTC	CASRSGTGNYGYTF
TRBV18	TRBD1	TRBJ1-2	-	TGTGCCAGCTCGCCCCGGGACAGGGGTTTTAATGGCTACACCTTC	CASSPRDRGFNGYTF
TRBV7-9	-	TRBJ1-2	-	TGTGCCAGCAGCCACCGACAAGGGTCTTCTAATGGCTACACCTTC	CASSHRQGSSNGYTF
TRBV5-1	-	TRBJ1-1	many	TGCGCCAGCAGACCCGGGACGGCAATAGAAGCTTTCTTT	CASRPGTAIEAFF
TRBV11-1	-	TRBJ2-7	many	TGTGCCAGCAGCATCCAGGGTGTCGAGCAGTACTTC	CASSIQGVEQYF
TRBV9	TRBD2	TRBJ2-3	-	TGTGCCAGCAGCGTAAGAGCGGGGAGTAGCACAGATACGCAGTATTTT	CASSVRAGSSTDTQYF
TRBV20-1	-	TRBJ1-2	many	TGCAGCGGAGACCTAAACTATGGCTACACCTTC	CSGDLNYGYTF
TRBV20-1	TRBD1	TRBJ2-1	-	TGCAGTGCGCGGACCGGGACAGCATCCTACAATGAGCAGTTCTTC	CSARTGTASYNEQFF
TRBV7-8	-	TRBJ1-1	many	TGTGCCAGCAGCTTAGAAAGGGGTTCCACTGAAGCTTTCTTT	CASSLERGSTEAFF
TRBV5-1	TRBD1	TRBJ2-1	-	TGCGCCAGCAGCCGGGACAGCAACAATGAGCAGTTCTTC	CASSRDSNNEQFF
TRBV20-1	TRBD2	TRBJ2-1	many	TGCAGTGCTTCGACCGGGACTAGCAATGAGCAGTTCTTC	CSASTGTSNEQFF
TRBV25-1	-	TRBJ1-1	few	TGTGCCAGCAGTGAACCTCAGGGAATGGGCACTGAAGCTTTCTTT	CASSEPQGMGTEAFF